These T cell receptor beta chains were read from a single sample in a study of T cell repertoires in cytomegalovirus infection. TCRdb recomputed calls from the reads with MiXCR, one row per CDR3 protein. The profile shows about 830,000 distinct CDR3 sequences, 32% of them singletons. These receptors lack a known antigen. The sample was cultured CD8+ T cells from PBMCs, taken from culture after CMV antigen stimulation. The receptor set was obtained from a human donor in good health (CMV status not recorded). Some clones in this sample may be carry-over from other donors' samples. Both conserved end residues are part of each CDR3. Each record gives: D gene, J gene, clone size, V gene, CDR3 DNA, CDR3 protein. The D gene is left open where the match is weak. Clone size is not always given. Where it is, it says once, few, many or a class for expanded clones.

>TRBD1|TRBJ1-2|few|TRBV12-3/TRBV12-4
TGTGCCAGCACCGGGACAGGGGGTTATAACGGCTACACCTTC
CASTGTGGYNGYTF
>NA|TRBJ2-7|NA|TRBV6-6
TGTGCCAGCACCGACACGGGCGGTGGCTACGAGCAGTACTTC
CASTDTGGGYEQYF
>TRBD1|TRBJ2-1|NA|TRBV4-3
TGCGCCAGCAGCCAAGAGGACAGGGGGCACAATGAGCAGTTCTTC
CASSQEDRGHNEQFF
>NA|TRBJ2-1|few|TRBV10-3
TGTGCCATGCAGGGAACCTACAATGAGCAGTTCTTC
CAMQGTYNEQFF
>TRBD2|TRBJ2-3|many|TRBV11-2
TGTGCCAGCAGCTTACTAGCGGGGGGGGGAGATACGCAGTATTTT
CASSLLAGGGDTQYF
>TRBD2|TRBJ2-3|NA|TRBV9
TGTGCCAGCAGCGTAGAGGGGAGCGGGGGGTTGTCAGATACGCAGTATTTT
CASSVEGSGGLSDTQYF
>NA|TRBJ2-1|few|TRBV9
TGTGCCAGCAGCGTAGGGAGTTTCAATGAGCAGTTCTTC
CASSVGSFNEQFF
>TRBD1|TRBJ1-1|NA|TRBV3-1
TGTGCCAGCAGCCCACCTAGGGGGCGTAACACTGAAGCTTTCTTT
CASSPPRGRNTEAFF
>NA|TRBJ2-2|NA|TRBV25-1
TGTGCCAGCACCATAACGGGGGCCCGGGGTGGCACCGGGGAGCTGTTTTTT
CASTITGARGGTGELFF
>TRBD2|TRBJ2-3|few|TRBV7-2
TGTGCCAGCAGCTTACCCACTAGCGGGGGGGCCGGGGATACGCAGTATTTT
CASSLPTSGGAGDTQYF
>TRBD1|TRBJ1-1|many|TRBV7-9
TGTGCCAGCAGCTTAGCGGGGGGACAGGGGAACACTGAAGCTTTCTTT
CASSLAGGQGNTEAFF
>NA|TRBJ2-7|NA|TRBV7-8
TGTGCCAGCAGCTTGGGGGGAAGAAGCTCCTACGAGCAGTACTTC
CASSLGGRSSYEQYF
>TRBD1|TRBJ1-6|few|TRBV7-9
TGTGCCAGCAGCTCAATAGACAGGGGGCGAGATTCACCCCTCCACTTT
CASSSIDRGRDSPLHF
>NA|TRBJ1-2|few|TRBV3-1
TGTGCCAGCAGCCAAGAAAGAGGAAGCGGCTACACCTTC
CASSQERGSGYTF
>TRBD2|TRBJ2-1|NA|TRBV7-9
TGTGCCAGCAGCTTTCTAGCGGGGGGTGACAATGAGCAGTTCTTC
CASSFLAGGDNEQFF
>NA|TRBJ1-1|NA|TRBV19
TGTACCAGTAGTACAACCGTCGAACAGGGACAGAACACTGAAGCTTTCTTT
CTSSTTVEQGQNTEAFF
>NA|TRBJ2-3|few|TRBV10-3
TGTGCCATCAGCGCGGGGAAATACACAGATACGCAGTATTTT
CAISAGKYTDTQYF
>NA|TRBJ1-2|NA|TRBV6-1
TGTGCCAGCAGAGGGACAACTAACTATGGCTACACCTTC
CASRGTTNYGYTF
>NA|TRBJ2-3|few|TRBV6-5
TGTGCCAGCAGTTACTCCCCCCGGGGAATAGACACAGATACGCAGTATTTT
CASSYSPRGIDTDTQYF
>TRBD1|TRBJ1-2|few|TRBV4-1
TGCGCCAGCAGCCCAACAACAGGGGACTATGGCTACACCTTC
CASSPTTGDYGYTF
>TRBD1|TRBJ2-1|NA|TRBV2
TGTGCCAGCAGGGAACCGGGACAGGGATACAATGAGCAGTTCTTC
CASREPGQGYNEQFF
>NA|TRBJ2-3|NA|TRBV19
TGTGCCAGTAGTATGCAGGGAAGTTCGGATACGCAGTATTTT
CASSMQGSSDTQYF
>NA|TRBJ2-1|NA|TRBV24-1
TGTGCCACCAGCGCACCCCAGTCCGGATGGCCCAATGGGCAGTTCTTC
CATSAPQSGWPNGQFF
>NA|TRBJ1-2|few|TRBV5-1
TGCGCCAGCAGCTTGGCCGGCGGCGGCAACTATGGCTACACCTTC
CASSLAGGGNYGYTF
>NA|TRBJ2-1|few|TRBV19
TGTGCCAGTAGCTCAACTCGCCTCGAAATTGCGTACAATGAGCAGTTCTTC
CASSSTRLEIAYNEQFF
>TRBD2|TRBJ2-5|NA|TRBV24-1
TGTGCCACCAGTGACGGCCGACTAGCGGGGTACCAAGAGACCCAGTACTTC
CATSDGRLAGYQETQYF
>NA|TRBJ1-1|few|TRBV7-9
TGTGCCAGCAGCCAACCGGGACACCATTCCACCTCTCTGAACACTGAAGCTTTCTTT
CASSQPGHHSTSLNTEAFF
>TRBD1|TRBJ1-5|NA|TRBV19
TGTGCCAGTAGCTCCCCAGGGGGAAGGGGAAAGCAGCCCCAGCATTTT
CASSSPGGRGKQPQHF